The 23 T cell receptor beta chains reported below all come from one sample, sequenced in a study of blood T cells in healthy people across ages. With a J-beta primer mix and a sample-barcoded 5' primer, a second PCR ran about 7 to 11 cycles. In TCRdb, the 5' RACE reads were re-called with MiXCR into one record per CDR3 protein. The repertoire holds roughly 790,000 distinct CDR3 sequences, roughly 44% seen once, with 20% to 25% in the top ten. Input material: blood. The receptors here all came from a woman aged 55-69 years in good health.

This clonotype has only one observation. V gene TRBV28 combines with J gene TRBJ2-7; 8 bases line up with TRBD2. The V and J ends lost 7 bases and 1 base, in that order; junction bases with no gene match: 9. The CDR3 runs 15 residues. Looked up from germline, CDR1 is MDHEN and CDR2 is SYDVKM. This CDR3 reads CASIHGGEGSYEQYF. Written as DNA, the CDR3 is TGTGCCAGCATCCACGGGGGGGAGGGATCCTACGAGCAGTACTTC.

This clonotype appeared a few times. The rearrangement uses TRBV6-1 and TRBJ2-5; 8 nucleotides line up with TRBD2. Trimming cost V 4 bases and J 11 bases; bases outside gene matches: 12. The length of the CDR3 is 14 residues. Germline V CDR1 and CDR2: MNHNS, SASEGT. CDR3 in DNA: TGTGCCAGCAGTGGCCCGGGGGGGGAAGCTAAGCAGTACTTC. It specifies CASSGPGGEAKQYF.

This clonotype was recorded once. The rearrangement links TRBV29-1 to TRBJ2-7; TRBD2 matches 11 bases. There are 13 residues in the CDR3. Germline V lookup: CDR1 SQVTM, CDR2 ANQGSEA. Trimming cost V 6 bases and J 4 bases; bases outside gene matches: 5. Here the CDR3 DNA reads TGCAGCGTCCTAGCGGGGGGAGGATACGAGCAGTACTTC. It yields the protein CSVLAGGGYEQYF.

Only one count was recorded for this clonotype. This sequence joins TRBV14 and TRBJ2-1; D is possibly TRBD2 (6 bases). The CDR3 totals 15 residues. Trimming left V 6 bases short and J 4 bases short, with 16 bases between. Germline CDR1 is SGHDN and CDR2 is FVKESK. As DNA, the CDR3 is TGTGCCAGCAGACTAGGGACTTCTTCTTACAATGAGCAGTTCTTC. Protein: CASRLGTSSYNEQFF.

The chain has TRBV20-1 and TRBJ1-5; TRBD2 aligns across 7 bases. The end of the DNA fits TRBJ2-3 better, so the J call may be wrong. Germline V gene lookup returns CDR1 DFQATT and CDR2 SNEGSKA (reference sequence). This CDR3 spans 13 amino acids. CDR3 in DNA: TGCAGTGCTCAGGGAGGGGCAAATCAGCCCCAGTATTTT. It yields the protein CSAQGGANQPQYF.

Concerning this clonotype: This may be a read error, as it is one base from a much larger clone. The genes are TRBV10-3 and TRBJ2-5; TRBD1 aligns across 7 bases. The CDR3 consists of 15 residues. Germline assignment: CDR1 ENHRY and CDR2 SYGVKD. The CDR3 DNA sequence: TGTGCCATCAGTGGACAGGGTGGGGGCCAAGCGACCCAGTACTTC. Translation: CAISGQGGGQATQYF.

With regard to this clonotype: This may be a read error: a much more frequent sequence differs by one nucleotide. This rearrangement joins TRBV20-1 to TRBJ2-5, with D hard to call. V shed 5 bases and J shed 0 bases, with 4 bases lying between them. CDR3 length: 11 residues. Germline V gene data show CDR1 as DFQATT and CDR2 as SNEGSKA (reference sequence). The CDR3 sequence: CSASDQETQYF. As DNA, the CDR3 is TGCAGTGCTTCGGACCAAGAGACCCAGTACTTC.

The rearrangement uses TRBV7-6 and TRBJ1-1, with D uncertain. From germline, CDR1 is SGHVS and CDR2 FNYEAQ. The V end lost 5 bases, the J end lost 0 bases, and 7 bases lay between the germline ends. CDR3 length: 13 amino acids. In nucleotides, the CDR3 is TGTGCCAGCAGCCGAGAGATGAACACTGAAGCTTTCTTT. Encoded protein: CASSREMNTEAFF.

The rearrangement links TRBV27 to TRBJ2-3; D gene unclear. Germline assignment: CDR1 MNHEY and CDR2 SMNVEV (reference sequence). The V gene lost 5 bases and the J gene lost 2 bases, with 11 bases spanning the gap. The CDR3 runs 14 residues. CDR3 in amino acids: CASSGYGNTDTQYF. The CDR3 DNA reads TGTGCCAGCAGTGGGTATGGGAACACAGATACGCAGTATTTT.

V is TRBV2 and J is TRBJ2-1, with a tentative D call TRBD1 (5 bases). The CDR3 has 13 amino acids. With 6 bases removed from V and 4 bases from J, the gap between germline ends came to 10 bases. In germline, CDR1 is SNHLY, CDR2 FYNNEI. CDR3 sequence: CASSKGPYNEQFF. The CDR3 DNA sequence: TGTGCCAGCAGCAAGGGGCCGTACAATGAGCAGTTCTTC. Combining the CDR3 with reference TRBV2 and TRBJ2-1 gives the whole variable domain EPEVTQTPSHQVTQMGQEVILRCVPISNHLYFYWYRQILGQKVEFLVSFYNNEISEKSEIFDDQFSVERPDGSNFTLKIRSTKLEDSAMYFCASSKGPYNEQFFGPGTRLTVL.

The chain is built from TRBV18 and TRBJ1-5; 7 nucleotides align to TRBD1. This CDR3 spans 15 amino acids. With V trimmed by 5 bases and J by 3 bases, 7 bases remained unmatched. Germline V CDR1 and CDR2: KGHSH, LQKENI. The CDR3 coding sequence is TGTGCCAGCTCAGCCGGGACAGCGGACAATCAGCCCCAGCATTTT. It yields the protein CASSAGTADNQPQHF.

The chain couples TRBV6-2 or TRBV6-3 to TRBJ2-7, with D possibly TRBD2 on 6 matching bases. CDR1 MNHEY and CDR2 SVGEGT come from the germline V gene. The CDR3 consists of 11 residues. V was clipped by 7 bases and J by 4 bases, with 8 bases between them. The CDR3 nucleotides read TGTGCCAGCATCGGAGGGTACGAGCAGTACTTC. Its protein product is CASIGGYEQYF.

This clonotype came up a few times. The chain is built from TRBV2 and TRBJ2-1, with 9 bases matching TRBD1. With 5 bases clipped from V and 0 bases from J, the junction kept 2 bases outside the gene matches. This CDR3 contains 15 residues. CDR1 is SNHLY, CDR2 FYNNEI, per germline. The CDR3: CASSRQGGSYNEQFF. The CDR3 DNA is TGTGCCAGCAGTAGACAGGGGGGCTCCTACAATGAGCAGTTCTTC. The full variable domain, its missing parts supplied by reference TRBV2 and TRBJ2-1, is EPEVTQTPSHQVTQMGQEVILRCVPISNHLYFYWYRQILGQKVEFLVSFYNNEISEKSEIFDDQFSVERPDGSNFTLKIRSTKLEDSAMYFCASSRQGGSYNEQFFGPGTRLTVL.

The chain couples TRBV29-1 to TRBJ2-7; tentatively, D is TRBD1 or TRBD2 (5 bases each). Per the germline V gene, CDR1 is SQVTM and CDR2 is ANQGSEA. This CDR3 contains 15 residues. The germline V and J ends were trimmed by 6 bases and 0 bases, with 18 bases remaining between them. CDR3 residues: CSVPGTLPSSYEQYF. In DNA form, the CDR3 reads TGCAGCGTACCGGGGACCCTTCCGAGCTCCTACGAGCAGTACTTC.

This clonotype occurred once. The chain has TRBV18 and TRBJ1-3, with a weak D call TRBD1 (6 bases). The CDR3 runs 17 residues. Germline V gene lookup returns CDR1 KGHSH and CDR2 LQKENI. Trimming removed 2 bases from V and 2 bases from J, with 16 bases in between. Written as DNA, the CDR3 is TGTGCCAGCTCACCAGGGGACGCCACAGGGACTGGAAACACCATATATTTT. Its protein product is CASSPGDATGTGNTIYF.

The rearrangement uses TRBV7-3 and TRBJ2-4; D ambiguous. This CDR3 is 12 amino acids long. With 1 base removed from V and 9 bases from J, the gap between germline ends came to 7 bases. From germline, CDR1 is SGHTA and CDR2 FQGTGA. The CDR3 region is CASSLNDGIQYF. CDR3 nucleotide sequence: TGTGCCAGCAGCTTAAACGATGGCATTCAGTACTTC.

The CDR3 sequence is CSARVPESTDTQYF. The CDR3 nucleotides are TGCAGTGCTAGGGTTCCAGAGAGCACAGATACGCAGTATTTT. V gene TRBV20-1 combines with J gene TRBJ2-3; D unclear. The CDR3 has 14 amino acids. Trimming stripped 3 bases from V and 0 bases from J, with 10 bases between. CDR1 DFQATT and CDR2 SNEGSKA come from the germline V gene (reference sequence).

This clonotype has only a few counts. The chain couples TRBV10-2 to TRBJ2-1, with D perhaps given as TRBD1 or TRBD2 (5 bases each). V was cut by 0 bases and J by 1 base, with 7 bases left in between. Germline-derived CDR1 and CDR2 are WSHSY and SAAADI. The CDR3 contains 15 residues. CDR3 sequence (DNA): TGCGCCAGCAGTGAGTCTTGGGGGTCCTACAATGAGCAGTTCTTC. Translating gives CASSESWGSYNEQFF.

This chain links TRBV29-1 with TRBJ2-7; D is perhaps TRBD1 (6 bases). CDR1 SQVTM and CDR2 ANQGSEA come from the germline V gene. CDR3 size: 12 residues. The CDR3 sequence is CIVQGNNYEQYF. The CDR3 nucleotides read TGCATCGTACAGGGTAATAACTACGAGCAGTACTTC.

The CDR3 here is CASSLGGQSPGYTF. The CDR3 DNA reads TGCGCCAGCAGCTTGGGCGGACAGTCGCCTGGCTACACCTTC. The J gene is TRBJ1-2, the V gene TRBV5-1, with TRBD1 as a possible D gene (6 bases). CDR1 and CDR2 from the germline V gene are SGHRS and YFSETQ. This CDR3 has 14 amino acids. The V and J ends lost 0 bases and 7 bases respectively, with 13 bases between them.

This clonotype has just a few counts. V and J are TRBV14 and TRBJ2-5, with 9 bases lining up with TRBD1. The trim removed 0 bases at V and 5 bases at J, leaving 4 bases unmatched. Germline loops: CDR1 SGHDN, CDR2 FVKESK. This CDR3 has 15 residues. CDR3 nucleotide sequence: TGTGCCAGCAGCCAAGATACAGGGGGCAGGGAGACCCAGTACTTC. Amino acids: CASSQDTGGRETQYF.

This clonotype was seen at least ten times. The chain has TRBV3-1 and TRBJ2-1; 8 bases fit TRBD1. CDR1 and CDR2 (germline): LGHDT, YNNKEL (reference sequence). The CDR3 contains 13 residues. After removal of 8 bases from V and 3 bases from J, the junction contained 3 bases not matched to a gene. CDR3 loop: CASRDRGYNEQFF. For the CDR3, the DNA is TGTGCCAGCCGAGACAGGGGCTACAATGAGCAGTTCTTC.

This clonotype has just a few counts. This sequence joins TRBV2 and TRBJ2-7; a weak D match, TRBD1 (5 bases). Between the trimmed V and J ends, which lost 3 bases and 6 bases, there was a span of 15 bases. The CDR3 runs 14 residues. In germline, CDR1 is SNHLY, CDR2 FYNNEI. The CDR3, as DNA: TGTGCCAGCAGTGATGAGTCCAGGGCCCGCGAGCAGTACTTC. It specifies CASSDESRAREQYF.